The sequence of this T cell receptor beta chain was determined in a study of T cell repertoires in cytomegalovirus infection. V was pared by 7 bases and J by 1 base, with 24 bases between. Per germline, CDR1 SGDLS and CDR2 YYNGEE. This CDR3 is 18 amino acids long. One entry per CDR3 protein, called by TCRdb with MiXCR from the reads. The sample records about 450,000 distinct CDR3 sequences, roughly 30% being singletons. The source of this sequence is a human donor in good health (CMV status not recorded). Some clones in this sample may be carry-over from other donors' samples. Sample: PBMCs. The chain combines TRBV9 with TRBJ2-1, with D possibly matching TRBD1 (6 bases). CDR3 amino acids: CASRAFTTGTSSYNEQFF. CDR3 DNA sequence: TGTGCCAGCCGCGCGTTCACCACCGGGACAAGTTCCTACAATGAGCAGTTCTTC.